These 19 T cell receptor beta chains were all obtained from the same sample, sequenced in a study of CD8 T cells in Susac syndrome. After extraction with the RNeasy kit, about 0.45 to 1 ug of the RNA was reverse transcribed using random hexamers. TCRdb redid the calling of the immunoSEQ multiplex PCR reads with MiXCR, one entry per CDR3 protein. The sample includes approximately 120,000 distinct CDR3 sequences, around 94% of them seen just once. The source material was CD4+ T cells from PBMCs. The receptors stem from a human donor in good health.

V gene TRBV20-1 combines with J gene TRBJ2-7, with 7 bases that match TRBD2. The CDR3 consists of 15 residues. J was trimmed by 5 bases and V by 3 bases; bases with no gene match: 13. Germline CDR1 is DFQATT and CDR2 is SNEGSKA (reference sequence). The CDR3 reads CSASRGSITNDEQYF. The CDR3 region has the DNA TGCAGTGCTAGTCGCGGGAGCATTACAAATGACGAGCAGTACTTC.

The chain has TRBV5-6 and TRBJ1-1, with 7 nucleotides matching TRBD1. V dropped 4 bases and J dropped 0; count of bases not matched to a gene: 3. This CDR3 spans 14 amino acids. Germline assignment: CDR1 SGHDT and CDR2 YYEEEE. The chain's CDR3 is CASSVGTVNTEAFF. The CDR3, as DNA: TGTGCCAGCAGCGTCGGGACAGTGAACACTGAAGCTTTCTTT.

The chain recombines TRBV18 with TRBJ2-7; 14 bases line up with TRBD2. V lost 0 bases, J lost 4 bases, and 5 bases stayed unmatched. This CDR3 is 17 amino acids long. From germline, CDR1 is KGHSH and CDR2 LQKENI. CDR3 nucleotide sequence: TGTGCCAGCTCACCACCGATCGGGACTAGCGGGAGTTACGAGCAGTACTTC. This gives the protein CASSPPIGTSGSYEQYF.

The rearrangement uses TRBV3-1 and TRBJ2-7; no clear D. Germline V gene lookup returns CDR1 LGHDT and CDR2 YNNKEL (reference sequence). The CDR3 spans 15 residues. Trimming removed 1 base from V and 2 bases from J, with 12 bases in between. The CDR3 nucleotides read TGTGCCAGCAGCCAAGGCGTAGGAGCCACCTACGAGCAGTACTTC. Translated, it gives CASSQGVGATYEQYF.

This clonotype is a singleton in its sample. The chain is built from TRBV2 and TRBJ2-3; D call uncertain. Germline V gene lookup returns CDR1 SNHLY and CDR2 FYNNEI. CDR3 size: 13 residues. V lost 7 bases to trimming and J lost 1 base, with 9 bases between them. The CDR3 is CASTGRRTDTQYF. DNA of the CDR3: TGTGCCAGCACTGGCAGACGCACAGATACGCAGTATTTT. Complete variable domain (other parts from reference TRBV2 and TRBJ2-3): EPEVTQTPSHQVTQMGQEVILRCVPISNHLYFYWYRQILGQKVEFLVSFYNNEISEKSEIFDDQFSVERPDGSNFTLKIRSTKLEDSAMYFCASTGRRTDTQYFGPGTRLTVL.

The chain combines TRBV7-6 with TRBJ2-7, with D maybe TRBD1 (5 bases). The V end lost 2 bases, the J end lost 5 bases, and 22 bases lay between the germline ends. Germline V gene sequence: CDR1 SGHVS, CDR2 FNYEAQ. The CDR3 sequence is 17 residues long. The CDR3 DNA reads TGTGCCAGCAGCTTAAAGGTCACCCCGTGGACATCCGACGAGCAGTACTTC. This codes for CASSLKVTPWTSDEQYF. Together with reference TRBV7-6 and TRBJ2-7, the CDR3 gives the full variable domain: GAGVSQSPRYKVTKRGQDVALRCDPISGHVSLYWYRQALGQGPEFLTYFNYEAQQDKSGLPNDRFSAERPEGSISTLTIQRTEQRDSAMYRCASSLKVTPWTSDEQYFGPGTRLTVT.

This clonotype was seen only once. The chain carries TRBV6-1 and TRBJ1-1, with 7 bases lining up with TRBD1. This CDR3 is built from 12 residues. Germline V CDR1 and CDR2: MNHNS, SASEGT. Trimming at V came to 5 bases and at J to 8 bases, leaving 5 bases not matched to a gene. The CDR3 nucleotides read TGTGCCAGCAGTCTACGGACAGGCGAAGCTTTCTTT. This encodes CASSLRTGEAFF.

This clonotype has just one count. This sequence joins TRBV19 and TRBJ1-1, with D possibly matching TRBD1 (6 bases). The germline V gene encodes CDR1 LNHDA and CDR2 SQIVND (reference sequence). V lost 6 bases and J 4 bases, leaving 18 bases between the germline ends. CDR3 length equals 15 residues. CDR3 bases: TGTGCCAGTAGGCCGGGAGGGGGAGTTGGCACTGAAGCTTTCTTT. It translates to CASRPGGGVGTEAFF. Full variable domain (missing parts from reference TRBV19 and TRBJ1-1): DGGITQSPKYLFRKEGQNVTLSCEQNLNHDAMYWYRQDPGQGLRLIYYSQIVNDFQKGDIAEGYSVSREKKESFPLTVTSAQKNPTAFYLCASRPGGGVGTEAFFGQGTRLTVV.

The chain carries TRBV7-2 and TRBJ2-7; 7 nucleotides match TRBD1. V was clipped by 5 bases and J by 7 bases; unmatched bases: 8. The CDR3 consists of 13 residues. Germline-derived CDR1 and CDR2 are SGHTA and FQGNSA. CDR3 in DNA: TGTGCCAGCAGCCAAGACAGGGAGTATGAGCAGTACTTC. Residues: CASSQDREYEQYF.

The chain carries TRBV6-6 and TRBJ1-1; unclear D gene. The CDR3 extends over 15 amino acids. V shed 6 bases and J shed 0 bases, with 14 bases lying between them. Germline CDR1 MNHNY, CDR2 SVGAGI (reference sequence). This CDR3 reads CASSTFSPLNTEAFF. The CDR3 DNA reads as TGTGCCAGCAGCACCTTCTCGCCGTTGAACACTGAAGCTTTCTTT.

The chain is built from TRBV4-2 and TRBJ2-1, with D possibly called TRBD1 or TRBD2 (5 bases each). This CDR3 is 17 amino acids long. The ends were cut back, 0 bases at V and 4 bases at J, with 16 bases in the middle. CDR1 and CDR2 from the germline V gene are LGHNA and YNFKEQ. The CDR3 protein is CASSQESGQVAYNEQFF. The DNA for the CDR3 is TGTGCCAGCAGCCAAGAATCGGGGCAGGTCGCGTACAATGAGCAGTTCTTC.

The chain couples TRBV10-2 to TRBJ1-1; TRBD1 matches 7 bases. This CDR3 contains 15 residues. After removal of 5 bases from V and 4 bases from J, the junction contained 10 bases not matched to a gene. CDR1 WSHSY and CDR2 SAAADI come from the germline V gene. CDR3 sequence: CASSPPGGSSTEAFF. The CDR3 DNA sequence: TGCGCCAGCAGTCCCCCAGGGGGATCATCCACTGAAGCTTTCTTT.

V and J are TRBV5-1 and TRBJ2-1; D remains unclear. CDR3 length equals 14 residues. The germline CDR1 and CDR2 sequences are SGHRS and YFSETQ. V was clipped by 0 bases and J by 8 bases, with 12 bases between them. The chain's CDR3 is CASSLAARSDEQFF. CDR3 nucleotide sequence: TGCGCCAGCAGCTTGGCAGCCAGAAGCGATGAGCAGTTCTTC.

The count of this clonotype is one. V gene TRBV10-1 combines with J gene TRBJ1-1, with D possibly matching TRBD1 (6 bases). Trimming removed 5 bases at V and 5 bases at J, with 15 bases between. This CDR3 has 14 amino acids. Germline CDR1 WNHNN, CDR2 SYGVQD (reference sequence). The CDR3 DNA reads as TGCGCCAGCAGTCCTACAGGGTGGGATACTGAAGCTTTCTTT. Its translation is CASSPTGWDTEAFF.

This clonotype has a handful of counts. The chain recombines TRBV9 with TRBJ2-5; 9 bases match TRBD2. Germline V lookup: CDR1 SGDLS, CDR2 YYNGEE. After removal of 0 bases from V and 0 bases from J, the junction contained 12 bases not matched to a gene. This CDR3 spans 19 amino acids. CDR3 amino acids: CASSVALSGRGGYQETQYF. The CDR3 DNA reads TGTGCCAGCAGCGTAGCTCTTAGCGGGAGAGGGGGGTACCAAGAGACCCAGTACTTC.

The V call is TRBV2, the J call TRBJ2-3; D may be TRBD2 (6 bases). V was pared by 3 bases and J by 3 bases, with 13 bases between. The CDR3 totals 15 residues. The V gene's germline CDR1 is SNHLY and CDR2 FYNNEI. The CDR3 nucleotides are TGTGCCAGCAGTGAGACCCCTAGCGAGACAGATACGCAGTATTTT. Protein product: CASSETPSETDTQYF.

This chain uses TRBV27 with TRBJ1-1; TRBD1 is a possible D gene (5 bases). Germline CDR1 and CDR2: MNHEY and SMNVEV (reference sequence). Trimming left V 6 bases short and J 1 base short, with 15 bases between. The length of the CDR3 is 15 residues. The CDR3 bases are TGTGCCAGCAGAAAATGGGGGAAAGAGAACACTGAAGCTTTCTTT. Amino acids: CASRKWGKENTEAFF.

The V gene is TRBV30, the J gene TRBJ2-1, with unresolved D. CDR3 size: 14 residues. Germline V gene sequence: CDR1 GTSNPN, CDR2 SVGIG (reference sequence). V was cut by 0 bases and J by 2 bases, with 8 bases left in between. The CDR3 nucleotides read TGTGCCTGGAGTGTACATGATGCCTACAATGAGCAGTTCTTC. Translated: CAWSVHDAYNEQFF. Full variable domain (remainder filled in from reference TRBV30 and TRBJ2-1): SQTIHQWPATLVQPVGSPLSLECTVEGTSNPNLYWYRQAAGRGLQLLFYSVGIGQISSEVPQNLSASRPQDRQFILSSKKLLLSDSGFYLCAWSVHDAYNEQFFGPGTRLTVL.

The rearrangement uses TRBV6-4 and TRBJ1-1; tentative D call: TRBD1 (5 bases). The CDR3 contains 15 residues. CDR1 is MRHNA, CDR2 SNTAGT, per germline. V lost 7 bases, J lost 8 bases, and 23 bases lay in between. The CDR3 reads CASKFWGQNNIEAFF. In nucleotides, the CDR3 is TGTGCCAGCAAATTCTGGGGCCAGAATAACATCGAAGCTTTCTTT.